This TCR beta chain was sequenced for a study of cytomegalovirus exposure and HLA in healthy donors. A multiplex PCR was run with 60 Vbeta primers and 13 Jbeta primers. Clones were read by immunoSEQ multiplex PCR, and TCRdb kept only the in-frame ones, dropping some. The sample has fewer than 110,000 clones, over 75% seen once. The length of the CDR3 is 12 residues. Germline V lookup: CDR1 MGHRA, CDR2 YSYEKL. V was pared by 2 bases and J by 10 bases, with 9 bases between. Study results and limitations: Accurate predictions that matched the HLA-A and HLA-B alleles of most subjects were reportedly made from TCR beta sequences.

Remarks on this clone: The antigen is undetermined.

The V call is TRBV4-1, the J call TRBJ2-1; possible D gene TRBD2, 5 bases. The clonotype originates from a man younger than 40 in good health and CMV-seronegative. Sequencing was carried out using PBMCs. The DNA of the CDR3 is TGCGCCAGCAGCCAATCCCCGGGAGAGCAGTTCTTC. As protein: CASSQSPGEQFF.